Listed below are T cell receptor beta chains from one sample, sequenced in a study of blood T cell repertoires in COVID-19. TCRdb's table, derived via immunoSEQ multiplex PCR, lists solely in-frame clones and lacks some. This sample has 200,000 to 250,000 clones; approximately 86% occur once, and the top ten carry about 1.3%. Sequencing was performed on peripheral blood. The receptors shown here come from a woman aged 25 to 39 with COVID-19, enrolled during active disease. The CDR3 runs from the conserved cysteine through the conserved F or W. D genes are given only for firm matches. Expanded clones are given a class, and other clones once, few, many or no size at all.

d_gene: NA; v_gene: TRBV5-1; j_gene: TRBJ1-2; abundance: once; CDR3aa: CASSLGAAGERGYTF; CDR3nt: TGCGCCAGCAGCTTGGGGGCAGCCGGGGAGCGGGGCTACACCTTC
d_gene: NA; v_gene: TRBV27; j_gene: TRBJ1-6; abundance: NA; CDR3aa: CASSFLTGDMISPLHF; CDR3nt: TGTGCCAGCAGTTTCCTCACGGGAGACATGATTTCACCCCTCCACTTT
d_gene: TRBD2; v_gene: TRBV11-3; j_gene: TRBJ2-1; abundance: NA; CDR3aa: CASSSGTSGPYNEQFF; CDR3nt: TGTGCCAGCAGCTCGGGGACTAGCGGACCCTACAATGAGCAGTTCTTC
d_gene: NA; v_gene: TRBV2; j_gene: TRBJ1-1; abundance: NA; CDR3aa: CASSVGQNTEAFF; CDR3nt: TGTGCCAGCAGTGTCGGACAGAACACTGAAGCTTTCTTT
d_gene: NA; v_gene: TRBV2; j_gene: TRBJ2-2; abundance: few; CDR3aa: CASTRRAPNTGELFF; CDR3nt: TGTGCCAGCACCCGGCGGGCGCCGAACACCGGGGAGCTGTTTTTT
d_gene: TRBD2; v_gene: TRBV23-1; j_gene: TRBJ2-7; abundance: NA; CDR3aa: CASSHLRGTSGECEQYF; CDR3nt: TGCGCCAGCAGTCACCTCCGAGGGACTAGCGGGGAGTGCGAGCAGTACTTC
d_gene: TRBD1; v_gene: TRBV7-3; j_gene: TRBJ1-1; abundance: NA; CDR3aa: CASSLTGGTGLIGTEAFF; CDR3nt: TGTGCCAGCAGCCTAACTGGGGGGACAGGGCTGATAGGGACTGAAGCTTTCTTT
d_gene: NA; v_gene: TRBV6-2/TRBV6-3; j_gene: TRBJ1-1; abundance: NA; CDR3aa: CASSTRGGLYAFF; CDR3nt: TGTGCCAGCAGTACGAGGGGGGGCCTGTATGCTTTCTTT
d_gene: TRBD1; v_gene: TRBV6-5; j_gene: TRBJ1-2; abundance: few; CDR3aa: CASSVTGDNYGYTF; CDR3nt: TGTGCCAGCAGCGTGACAGGGGACAACTATGGCTACACCTTC
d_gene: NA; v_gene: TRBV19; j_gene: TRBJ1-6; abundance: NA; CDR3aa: CATYRAGESNSPLHF; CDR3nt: TGTGCCACCTATCGGGCAGGGGAAAGCAATTCACCCCTCCACTTT
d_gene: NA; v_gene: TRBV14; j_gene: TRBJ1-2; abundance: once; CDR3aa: CASSQGQYGYTF; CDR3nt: TGTGCCAGCAGCCAAGGGCAGTATGGCTACACCTTC
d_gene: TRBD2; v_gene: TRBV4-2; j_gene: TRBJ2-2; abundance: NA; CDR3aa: CASGGLAGVGGELFF; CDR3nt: TGTGCCAGCGGGGGACTAGCGGGAGTTGGCGGGGAGCTGTTTTTT
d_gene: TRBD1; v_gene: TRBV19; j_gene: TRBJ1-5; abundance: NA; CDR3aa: CASRLTGTGRNQPQHF; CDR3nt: TGTGCCAGTAGGTTGACTGGGACAGGCCGAAATCAGCCCCAGCATTTT
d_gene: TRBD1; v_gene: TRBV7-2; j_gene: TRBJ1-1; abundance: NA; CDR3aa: CASSFDRVYTEAFF; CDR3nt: TGTGCCAGCAGCTTCGACAGGGTTTACACTGAAGCTTTCTTT
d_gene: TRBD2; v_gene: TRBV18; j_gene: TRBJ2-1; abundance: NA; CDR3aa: CASSVTSGRADEQFF; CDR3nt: TGTGCCAGCTCAGTCACTAGCGGGAGGGCGGATGAGCAGTTCTTC
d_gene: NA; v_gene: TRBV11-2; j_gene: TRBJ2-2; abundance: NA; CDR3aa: CASSSYRNSYTGELFF; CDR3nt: TGTGCCAGCAGCTCCTACCGAAATTCCTACACCGGGGAGCTGTTTTTT
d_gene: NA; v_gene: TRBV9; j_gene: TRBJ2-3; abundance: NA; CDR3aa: CASSVEGGTDTQYF; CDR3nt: TGTGCCAGCAGCGTGGAGGGGGGGACAGATACGCAGTATTTT
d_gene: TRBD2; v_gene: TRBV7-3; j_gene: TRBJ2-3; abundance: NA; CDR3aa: CASSLTGTSGTLSTDTQYF; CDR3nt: TGTGCCAGCAGCTTAACCGGGACTAGCGGGACACTTAGCACAGATACGCAGTATTTT
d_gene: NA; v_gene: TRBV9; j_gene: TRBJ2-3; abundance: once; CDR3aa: CASSSRSGSSTDTQYF; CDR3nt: TGTGCCAGCAGCTCCCGTAGCGGCTCTAGCACAGATACGCAGTATTTT
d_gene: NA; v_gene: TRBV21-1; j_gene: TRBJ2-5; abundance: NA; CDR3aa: CASSAPRAGQETQYF; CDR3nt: TGTGCCAGCAGCGCCCCAAGGGCGGGCCAAGAGACCCAGTACTTC
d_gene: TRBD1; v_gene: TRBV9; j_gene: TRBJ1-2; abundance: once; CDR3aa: CASSADRGHRGYTF; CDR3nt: TGTGCCAGCAGCGCGGACAGGGGGCATCGGGGCTACACCTTC
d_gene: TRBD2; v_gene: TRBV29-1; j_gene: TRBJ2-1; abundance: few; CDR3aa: CSVLTSGLPGEQFF; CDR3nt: TGCAGCGTACTTACTAGCGGACTCCCCGGTGAGCAGTTCTTC
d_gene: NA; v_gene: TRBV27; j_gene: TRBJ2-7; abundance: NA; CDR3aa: CASSPTSLPREQYF; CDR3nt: TGTGCCAGCAGTCCCACTTCGCTACCCAGGGAGCAGTACTTC
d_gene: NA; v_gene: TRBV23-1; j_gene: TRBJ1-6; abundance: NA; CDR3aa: CASSQSTGKNSPLHF; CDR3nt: TGCGCCAGCAGTCAATCTACAGGGAAAAATTCACCCCTCCACTTT
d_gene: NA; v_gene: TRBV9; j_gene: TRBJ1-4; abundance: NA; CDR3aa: CASSAAAGMANEKLFF; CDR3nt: TGTGCCAGCAGCGCAGCCGCAGGGATGGCTAATGAAAAACTGTTTTTT
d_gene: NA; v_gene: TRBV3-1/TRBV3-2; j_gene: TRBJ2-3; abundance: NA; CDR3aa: CASSDRLVGDTQYF; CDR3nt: TGTGCCAGCAGCGACAGACTAGTTGGAGATACGCAGTATTTT
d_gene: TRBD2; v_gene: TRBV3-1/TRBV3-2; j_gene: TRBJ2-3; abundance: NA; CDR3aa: CASSQAGLAGTDTQYF; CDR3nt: TGTGCCAGCAGCCAAGCTGGGCTAGCGGGCACAGATACGCAGTATTTT
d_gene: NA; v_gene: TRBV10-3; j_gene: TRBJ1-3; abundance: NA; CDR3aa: CAISVGAGGNTIYF; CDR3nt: TGTGCCATCAGTGTAGGGGCCGGTGGAAACACCATATATTTT
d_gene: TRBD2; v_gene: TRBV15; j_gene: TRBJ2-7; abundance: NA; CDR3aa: CATSPGLMDYEQYF; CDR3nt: TGTGCCACCTCTCCGGGACTAATGGACTACGAGCAGTACTTC
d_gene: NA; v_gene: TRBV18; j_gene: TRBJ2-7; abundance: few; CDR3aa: CASSHTGTAAPYEQYF; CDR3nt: TGTGCCAGCTCACACACCGGGACTGCAGCACCCTACGAGCAGTACTTC
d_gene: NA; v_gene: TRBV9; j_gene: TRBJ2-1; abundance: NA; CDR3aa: CASSTASAYNEQFF; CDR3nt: TGTGCCAGCAGCACAGCTAGCGCCTACAATGAGCAGTTCTTC
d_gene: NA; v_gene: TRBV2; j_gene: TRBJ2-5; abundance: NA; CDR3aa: CASRAGDQETQYF; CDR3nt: TGTGCCAGCAGGGCAGGCGACCAAGAGACCCAGTACTTC
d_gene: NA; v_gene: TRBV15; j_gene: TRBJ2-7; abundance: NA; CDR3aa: CATRELGETSYEQYF; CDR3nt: TGTGCCACCAGAGAGCTCGGGGAGACCTCCTACGAGCAGTACTTC
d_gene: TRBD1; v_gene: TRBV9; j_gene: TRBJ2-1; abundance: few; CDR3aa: CASSVEQGASNEQFF; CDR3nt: TGTGCCAGCAGCGTGGAACAGGGGGCTTCTAATGAGCAGTTCTTC
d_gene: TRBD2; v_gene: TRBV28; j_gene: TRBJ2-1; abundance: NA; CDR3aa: CASSPSGGYNEQFF; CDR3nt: TGTGCCAGCAGCCCTAGCGGGGGGTACAATGAGCAGTTCTTC
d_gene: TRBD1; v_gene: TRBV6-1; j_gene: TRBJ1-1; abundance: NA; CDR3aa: CASSDLTGGVTEAFF; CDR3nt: TGTGCCAGCAGTGACCTAACAGGGGGCGTCACTGAAGCTTTCTTT
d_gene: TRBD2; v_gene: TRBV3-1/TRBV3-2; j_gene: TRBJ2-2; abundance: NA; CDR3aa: CASSGAPGLAVGELFF; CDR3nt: TGTGCCAGCAGCGGTGCTCCGGGACTAGCGGTCGGGGAGCTGTTTTTT
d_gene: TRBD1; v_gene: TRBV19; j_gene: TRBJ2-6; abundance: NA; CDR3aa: CASSIDKAGTGGFGANVLTF; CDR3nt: TGTGCCAGTAGTATAGATAAGGCCGGGACAGGGGGCTTCGGGGCCAACGTCCTGACTTTC
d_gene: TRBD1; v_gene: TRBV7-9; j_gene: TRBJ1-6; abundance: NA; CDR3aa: CASSPGQGASSYNSPLHF; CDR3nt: TGTGCCAGCAGCCCGGGACAGGGGGCGAGCTCCTATAATTCACCCCTCCACTTT
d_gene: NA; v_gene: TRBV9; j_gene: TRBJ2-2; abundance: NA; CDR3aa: CASSVEATNTGELFF; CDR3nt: TGTGCCAGCAGCGTAGAGGCGACTAACACCGGGGAGCTGTTTTTT
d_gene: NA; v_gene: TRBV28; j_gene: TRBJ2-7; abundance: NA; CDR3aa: CASRGEGDSYEQYF; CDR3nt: TGTGCCAGCAGAGGGGAGGGGGACTCCTACGAGCAGTACTTC
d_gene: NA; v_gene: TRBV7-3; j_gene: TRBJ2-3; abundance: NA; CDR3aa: CASSSQGKDTQYF; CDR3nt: TGTGCCAGCAGCTCACAGGGAAAAGATACGCAGTATTTT